Listed here are 27 T cell receptor beta chains from one sample, sequenced in a study of blood T cell repertoires in COVID-19. Sequenced by immunoSEQ multiplex PCR; TCRdb stores in-frame clones only, minus some. Of 35,000 to 45,000 clones in the sample, about 80% are singletons; the top ten hold roughly 20%. The specimen sequenced was peripheral blood. The receptors here all came from a man aged 70-80 years with acute or convalescent COVID-19.

In DNA form, the CDR3 reads TGCGCCAGCAGCCAAGATCAGGGAGGAAGGAATGGCTACACCTTC. It translates to CASSQDQGGRNGYTF. The chain combines TRBV4-1 with TRBJ1-2, with D perhaps TRBD1 (5 bases). CDR1 and CDR2 (germline): MGHRA, YSYEKL. The CDR3 is 15 residues long. The ends were cut back, 0 bases at V and 6 bases at J, with 14 bases in the middle.

V gene TRBV5-1 combines with J gene TRBJ2-5; perhaps TRBD2 as D (6 bases). CDR1 and CDR2 (germline): SGHRS, YFSETQ. Trimming cost V 3 bases and J 5 bases, with 14 bases left between them. The CDR3 is 14 amino acids. The CDR3 DNA is TGCGCCAGCAGCTACCGTGGGGGGACCGAGACCCAGTACTTC. Translation: CASSYRGGTETQYF.

V and J are TRBV9 and TRBJ1-1, with TRBD1 matching over 10 bases. The CDR3 loop spans 14 amino acids. Germline V gene lookup returns CDR1 SGDLS and CDR2 YYNGEE. With V trimmed by 3 bases and J by 5 bases, 4 bases remained unmatched. CDR3 DNA: TGTGCCAGCAGCGCGGGACAGGGGAGGACTGAAGCTTTCTTT. Amino acids: CASSAGQGRTEAFF.

The chain uses TRBV12-3 or TRBV12-4 and TRBJ1-6; D perhaps matches TRBD1 (5 bases). V was clipped by 5 bases and J by 7 bases, with 9 bases between them. The CDR3 extends over 13 amino acids. The CDR3 region is CASSLNRNSPLHF. The DNA of the CDR3 is TGTGCCAGCAGTCTCAACAGGAATTCACCCCTCCACTTT.

This clone was found a few times. The genes are TRBV29-1 and TRBJ2-7, with 8 positions matching TRBD1. The ends lost 1 base at V and 4 bases at J; junction bases unmatched: 12. CDR1 is SQVTM, CDR2 ANQGSEA, per germline. The CDR3 loop spans 16 amino acids. The CDR3 region is CSVEVGAGGVRYEQYF. The CDR3 DNA follows: TGCAGCGTTGAAGTGGGGGCAGGGGGCGTGAGGTACGAGCAGTACTTC.

This clone was observed a handful of times. This chain connects TRBV18 to TRBJ2-2, with D possibly matching TRBD2 (6 bases). Per germline, CDR1 KGHSH and CDR2 LQKENI. The V end was cut by 3 bases, the J end by 1 base, with 12 bases between. The CDR3 is 16 amino acids. CDR3: CASSPVTAGNTGELFF. DNA of the CDR3: TGTGCCAGCTCACCGGTAACAGCGGGGAACACCGGGGAGCTGTTTTTT.

This chain links TRBV11-2 with TRBJ1-2; 11 nucleotides match TRBD1. V was pared by 3 bases and J by 8 bases, with 2 bases of the junction left unmatched. Germline V gives CDR1 SGHAT, CDR2 FQNNGV. The CDR3 totals 13 residues. The CDR3 reads CASSFGDRGGYTF. The CDR3 DNA sequence: TGTGCCAGCAGCTTTGGGGACAGGGGGGGCTACACCTTC.

The rearrangement uses TRBV3-1 (or the pseudogene TRBV3-2) and TRBJ2-1; 11 bases line up with TRBD2. Germline V lookup: CDR1 LGHDT, CDR2 YNNKEL (reference sequence). Trimming removed 3 bases from V and 0 bases from J; junction bases left unmatched: 7. The CDR3 is 18 residues long. CDR3 DNA: TGTGCCAGCAGCCACCCTAGCGGGGGGACCAACTCCTACAATGAGCAGTTCTTC. It is translated as CASSHPSGGTNSYNEQFF.

On this clone itself: At one of its ends the junction is not consistent with the germline gene, which may arise from a read error. CDR3 loop: CASSYIPGGVKTEAFF. The CDR3 DNA reads TGTGCCAGCAGTTATATTCCGGGGGGCGTGAAAACTGAAGCTTTCTTT. This chain links TRBV6-2 or TRBV6-3 with TRBJ1-1; possible D gene TRBD1, 6 bases. Per the germline V gene, CDR1 is MNHEY and CDR2 is SVGEGT. This CDR3 has 16 residues.

The table lists this clone with a count of one. The gene calls are TRBV6-2 or TRBV6-3 and TRBJ2-1, with unresolved D. V was clipped by 2 bases and J by 5 bases, with 16 bases between them. This CDR3 comprises 16 residues. CDR1 and CDR2 from the germline V gene are MNHEY and SVGEGT. CDR3 region: CASSYPTAGTNNEQFF. The CDR3 DNA sequence: TGTGCCAGCAGTTACCCTACTGCAGGAACAAACAATGAGCAGTTCTTC.

The rearrangement joins TRBV12-3 or TRBV12-4 to TRBJ2-3, with 9 bases that match TRBD1. The trim removed 7 bases at V and 4 bases at J, leaving 3 bases unmatched. The CDR3 spans 13 residues. DNA for the CDR3: TGTGCCAGCACGGGACAGGGATCAGATACGCAGTATTTT. This sequence encodes CASTGQGSDTQYF.

The count of this clone is one. Here the CDR3 DNA reads TGTGCCAGCAGCCAACCCGGGACAGGGGATGAAAAACTGTTTTTT. Amino acid sequence: CASSQPGTGDEKLFF. This chain connects TRBV3-1 (or the pseudogene TRBV3-2) to TRBJ1-4; 10 bases match TRBD1. Germline CDR1 LGHDT, CDR2 YNNKEL (reference sequence). The trim removed 2 bases at V and 6 bases at J, leaving 3 bases unmatched. The CDR3 totals 15 residues.

Concerning this clone itself: Different DNA sequences within this sample yield the same CDR3. The chain employs TRBV12-3 or TRBV12-4 and TRBJ2-7, with D perhaps TRBD1 (6 bases). V lost 5 bases to trimming and J lost 4 bases, with 9 bases between them. The CDR3 sequence is 12 residues long. CDR3 DNA sequence: TGTGCCAGCAGTCCAGGACAGTACGAGCAGTACTTC. As protein: CASSPGQYEQYF.

V is TRBV19 and J is TRBJ1-2; D call uncertain. The CDR3 is 13 residues long. Germline CDR1 reads LNHDA; CDR2 reads SQIVND (reference sequence). The V and J ends lost 4 bases and 8 bases respectively, with 14 bases between them. CDR3 bases: TGTGCCAGTAGTACTCTGGGAGGACGGGGCTACACCTTC. Residues: CASSTLGGRGYTF.

This chain uses TRBV19 with TRBJ1-6; 10 nucleotides match TRBD1. V shed 7 bases and J 8 bases; nucleotides not matched to a gene: 8. CDR1 and CDR2 (germline): LNHDA, SQIVND (reference sequence). This CDR3 is 15 amino acids long. The CDR3 nucleotides are TGTGCCAGTAACCCGGGACAGGGGCGGTATTCACCCCTCCACTTT. Amino acids: CASNPGQGRYSPLHF.

The chain carries TRBV5-6 and TRBJ2-1; D possibly corresponds to TRBD2 (7 bases). The germline gives CDR1 SGHDT, CDR2 YYEEEE. Between the trimmed V and J ends, which lost 4 bases and 12 bases, there was a span of 20 bases. This CDR3 has 14 amino acids. The CDR3 loop is CASSPGLGGGGQFF. For the CDR3, the DNA is TGTGCCAGCAGCCCCGGACTGGGCGGGGGCGGGCAGTTCTTC.

Many counts were recorded for this clone. The J gene is TRBJ2-7, the V gene TRBV27; 9 bases are a match to TRBD1. Germline V gives CDR1 MNHEY, CDR2 SMNVEV (reference sequence). V trimming: 6 bases; J trimming: 0 bases; junction bases outside the gene matches: 9. The CDR3 covers 16 residues. The CDR3 here is CASSSIGTGNSYEQYF. In DNA, the CDR3 is TGTGCCAGCAGCTCTATCGGGACAGGGAACTCCTACGAGCAGTACTTC.

The CDR3, as DNA: TGTGCCAGCAGCACCCACGGACAGGGAAACACTGAAGCTTTCTTT. The encoded protein is CASSTHGQGNTEAFF. V and J are TRBV7-9 and TRBJ1-1; 8 bases match TRBD1. Germline V gives CDR1 SEHNR, CDR2 FQNEAQ (reference sequence). The CDR3 covers 15 residues. The V gene end was trimmed by 5 bases and the J gene end by 2 bases; junction bases not matched to a gene: 7.

The chain uses TRBV3-1 (or the pseudogene TRBV3-2) and TRBJ1-2; D gene uncertain. The CDR3 extends over 14 amino acids. Trimming stripped 3 bases from V and 5 bases from J, with 13 bases between. CDR1 is LGHDT and CDR2 is YNNKEL in the germline V gene (reference sequence). The CDR3 region has the DNA TGTGCCAGCAGCCAGGGTTCGGGGTCGTATGGCTACACCTTC. Translation: CASSQGSGSYGYTF.

The chain couples TRBV5-5 to TRBJ2-7; the D gene is possibly TRBD1 (6 bases). The V gene lost 0 bases and the J gene lost 3 bases, with 13 bases spanning the gap. The CDR3 consists of 15 residues. CDR1 is SGHKS and CDR2 is YYEKEE in the germline V gene (reference sequence). CDR3 region: CASSLEDRSFYEQYF. In nucleotides, the CDR3 is TGTGCCAGCAGCTTGGAAGACAGGAGCTTCTACGAGCAGTACTTC.

This chain uses TRBV5-1 with TRBJ1-1, with no clear D. Germline loops: CDR1 SGHRS, CDR2 YFSETQ. CDR3 length equals 15 residues. V was shortened by 6 bases and J by 1 base, with 16 bases between the two germline ends. This CDR3 reads CASKEGSNPNTEAFF. DNA of the CDR3: TGCGCCAGCAAAGAGGGCAGCAACCCGAACACTGAAGCTTTCTTT.

The chain recombines TRBV2 with TRBJ2-6; D remains unclear. The CDR3 loop spans 17 amino acids. Trimming took off 5 bases at V and 0 bases at J, with 14 bases between the two ends. Germline CDR1 and CDR2: SNHLY and FYNNEI. CDR3 loop: CASSKGRGSSGANVLTF. CDR3 bases: TGTGCCAGCAGTAAAGGAAGAGGTTCCTCTGGGGCCAACGTCCTGACTTTC.

J is TRBJ1-2 and V is TRBV15; 11 bases are shared with TRBD1. This CDR3 comprises 13 residues. The J segment lost 4 bases and the V segment lost 5 bases, leaving 0 bases of the junction unmatched. CDR1 and CDR2 (germline): LNHNV, YYDKDF (reference sequence). The CDR3 bases are TGTGCCACCAGCGGGACAGGGGGCTATGGCTACACCTTC. It yields the protein CATSGTGGYGYTF.

This chain links TRBV4-1 with TRBJ1-2, with D possibly TRBD1 on 6 matching bases. The CDR3 consists of 15 residues. Germline V gene data show CDR1 as MGHRA and CDR2 as YSYEKL. With 3 bases removed from V and 2 bases from J, the gap between germline ends came to 13 bases. The CDR3 reads CASSQDPGVNYGYTF. In nucleotides, the CDR3 is TGCGCCAGCAGCCAGGATCCAGGGGTGAACTATGGCTACACCTTC.

The V gene is TRBV11-2, the J gene TRBJ2-5, with D possibly matching TRBD2 (6 bases). The CDR3 runs to 18 residues. V lost 4 bases, J lost 7 bases, and 28 bases lay in between. CDR1 is SGHAT, CDR2 FQNNGV, per germline. CDR3 sequence reads: CASSYRPSGGVGPGTQYF. In nucleotides, the CDR3 is TGTGCCAGCAGCTACCGGCCTTCTGGCGGGGTAGGACCGGGGACCCAGTACTTC.

The chain has TRBV6-2 or TRBV6-3 and TRBJ2-1, with D possibly matching TRBD1 (5 bases). Trimming shortened V by 4 bases and J by 12 bases, and 19 bases separated the two germline ends. Germline V gives CDR1 MNHEY, CDR2 SVGEGT. The CDR3 is 14 amino acids. CDR3 bases: TGTGCCAGCAGTTCCCCCGTCAGGGCGAAGGGGCAGTTCTTC. Amino acids: CASSSPVRAKGQFF.

This chain connects TRBV7-2 to TRBJ1-2; 7 bases are shared with TRBD1. The CDR3 sequence is 15 residues long. CDR1 SGHTA and CDR2 FQGNSA come from the germline V gene. V lost 5 bases and J lost 4; bases outside the gene matches: 10. CDR3 protein: CASSRDRVSAYGYTF. Written as DNA, the CDR3 is TGTGCCAGCAGCCGCGACAGGGTTAGCGCCTATGGCTACACCTTC.